The rows below give T cell receptor beta chains drawn from one sample of a study of T-cell memory formation after mild COVID-19. TCRdb recomputed calls from the 5' RACE reads with MiXCR, one row per CDR3 protein. The sample lists under 650,000 distinct CDR3 sequences, more than 15% occurring once. Sequences were obtained from PBMCs or a T cell subset sorted from them (not recorded which). These receptors all stem from an adult woman who had mild COVID-19 (a few samples of this study predate the infection). Cell type and time point are not known. Each CDR3 is given with its conserved first and last residue. The D gene is left open where the match is weak. Part of the rows lack a size; the others show once, few, many or a class for expanded clones.

v_gene	d_gene	j_gene	abundance	len	CDR3nt	CDR3aa
TRBV3-2	NA	TRBJ1-1	few	16	TGTGCCAGCAGCCAAGATTTGCTGGGGAAGAACACTGAAGCTTTCTTT	CASSQDLLGKNTEAFF
TRBV6-2/TRBV6-3	TRBD1	TRBJ2-2	NA	15	TGTGCCAGCAGTTATAGACAGGGTGGCACCGGGGAGCTGTTTTTT	CASSYRQGGTGELFF
TRBV5-1	NA	TRBJ2-7	few	13	TGCGCCAGCAGCGGGGACGCCGCCTACGAGCAGTACTTC	CASSGDAAYEQYF
TRBV11-2	NA	TRBJ2-3	NA	18	TGTGCCAGCAGCTTAGAAATCCCGACAGGCCGCAGCACAGATACGCAGTATTTT	CASSLEIPTGRSTDTQYF
TRBV9	TRBD1	TRBJ1-4	NA	15	TGTGCCAGCAGCGTAGGAGGGACAGGGGGGGAAAAACTGTTTTTT	CASSVGGTGGEKLFF
TRBV7-9	TRBD2	TRBJ2-2	NA	15	TGTGCCAGCAGGGGATGGCGGGAGACGCCCGGGGAGCTGTTTTTT	CASRGWRETPGELFF
TRBV10-3	TRBD2	TRBJ2-1	few	18	TGTGCCATCAGCGGGGGGACTAGCGGTCTTCTGGGGTACAATGAGCAGTTCTTC	CAISGGTSGLLGYNEQFF
TRBV6-6	TRBD2	TRBJ2-1	few	15	TGTGCCAGCAGTTACTCAGCGGGAGGTGGCAATGAGCAGTTCTTC	CASSYSAGGGNEQFF
TRBV5-5	NA	TRBJ1-1	NA	15	TGTGCCAGCAGCTTGACCCTCCTAATGAACACTGAAGCTTTCTTT	CASSLTLLMNTEAFF
TRBV7-8	TRBD2	TRBJ2-2	NA	18	TGTGCCAGCAGCTGGGGCCGGGCTAGCGGGGGTAACACCGGGGAGCTGTTTTTT	CASSWGRASGGNTGELFF
TRBV27	NA	TRBJ1-1	few	19	TGTGCCAGCAGTTTAGTAGGGCAGGGAAGAACCCCGATGAACACTGAAGCTTTCTTT	CASSLVGQGRTPMNTEAFF
TRBV7-9	NA	TRBJ2-1	NA	17	TGTGCCAGCAGCACAGAGCCCCAGCGCCCAACCTACAATGAGCAGTTCTTC	CASSTEPQRPTYNEQFF
TRBV19	NA	TRBJ2-6	NA	14	TGTGCCAGTAGTGCCTCGCCTGGGGCCAACGTCCTGACTTTC	CASSASPGANVLTF
TRBV7-2	NA	TRBJ2-1	few	14	TGTGCCAGCAGCGCTTACTGGGGGTACAATGAGCAGTTCTTC	CASSAYWGYNEQFF
TRBV6-6	NA	TRBJ1-1	few	16	TGTGCCAGCAGTTACTCGGGGGCCGGGTCGGGGACTGAAGCTTTCTTT	CASSYSGAGSGTEAFF
TRBV3-1	NA	TRBJ2-4	NA	14	TGTGCCAGCAGCCAAGACGTCCCCAAAAACATTCAGTACTTC	CASSQDVPKNIQYF
TRBV2	TRBD2	TRBJ2-1	few	14	TGTGCCAGCAGTATTAGCGGGAGAAGGCTCCGGCAGTTCTTC	CASSISGRRLRQFF
TRBV5-5	NA	TRBJ2-5	NA	11	TGTGCCAGCAGCGGGAGGAAGACCCAGTACTTC	CASSGRKTQYF
TRBV3-1	NA	TRBJ2-7	NA	13	TGTGCCAGCAGCCAAGTCACCGGGGTCGAGCAGTACTTC	CASSQVTGVEQYF
TRBV19	NA	TRBJ1-5	NA	12	TGTGCCAGTAGTAAGGGTTATCAGCCCCAGCATTTT	CASSKGYQPQHF
TRBV7-9	NA	TRBJ2-5	few	15	TGTGCCAGCAGCTTAGGTACTAGTATCCAAGAGACCCAGTACTTC	CASSLGTSIQETQYF
TRBV19	NA	TRBJ2-7	NA	15	TGTGCCAGTAGTATAGACAGGGGAGCAGCCTACGAGCAGTACTTC	CASSIDRGAAYEQYF
TRBV6-5	TRBD2	TRBJ2-1	NA	17	TGTGCCAGCAGTTACTCCCCCGGACTAGTTGCGTTTGCTGAGCAGTTCTTC	CASSYSPGLVAFAEQFF
TRBV12-3/TRBV12-4	TRBD1	TRBJ2-7	many	14	TGTGCCAGCAGGCCGGGACAGTTAACCTACGAGCAGTACTTC	CASRPGQLTYEQYF
TRBV11-2	TRBD2	TRBJ2-1	NA	15	TGTGCCAGCAGCTCGGGACTAGCGGAATACAATGAGCAGTTCTTC	CASSSGLAEYNEQFF
TRBV7-8	TRBD2	TRBJ2-2	few	20	TGTGCCAGCAGCTTAGGCGGGAGGGCAATGGTAGTTGGAGACACCGGGGAGCTGTTTTTT	CASSLGGRAMVVGDTGELFF
TRBV11-3	NA	TRBJ2-7	NA	15	TGTGCCAGCAGCTTAGGAGACGGGGAGTACTACGAGCAGTACTTC	CASSLGDGEYYEQYF